The sequence of this T cell receptor (beta chain) was determined in a study of cytomegalovirus exposure and HLA in healthy donors. In the PCR, 60 Vbeta and 13 Jbeta primers were used. TCRdb's table, derived via immunoSEQ multiplex PCR, lists solely in-frame clones and lacks some. The data show around 150,000 clones, 70% to 80% seen once. This CDR3 region has 14 residues. Germline V gives CDR1 MNHNS, CDR2 SASEGT. With 6 bases clipped from V and 7 bases from J, the junction kept 5 bases outside the gene matches. Material: PBMCs. The sequence came from a man aged 35-49 years in good health and CMV-seronegative. This rearrangement joins TRBV6-1 to TRBJ1-4, with 10 bases aligning to TRBD1. The CDR3 sequence is CASRGDRGFEKLFF. CDR3 sequence (DNA): TGTGCCAGCAGAGGGGACAGGGGCTTTGAAAAACTGTTTTTT.